This TCR beta chain is drawn from a study of CD8+ T cells in alopecia areata. Extraction of RNA preceded its reverse transcription into cDNA, which served as the sequencing template. Measured with immunoSEQ multiplex PCR; TCRdb has only the in-frame clones, and not every one. Here the sample spans 110,000 to 150,000 clones, nearly 55% being singletons. The CDR3 is 11 amino acids. The germline V gene encodes CDR1 DFQATT and CDR2 SNEGSKA (reference sequence). Treatment: oral pan-JAK inhibitor, 5-10 mg twice daily. The sequenced sample was CD8+ T cells sorted from blood, obtained at week 4, from a patient treated with tofacitinib. This clonotype was sampled from a human donor with alopecia areata. The chain is built from TRBV20-1 and TRBJ2-6; D may be TRBD2 (5 bases). Written as DNA, the CDR3 is TGCGGCGGGTTTGGGGCCAACGTCCTGACTTTC. It specifies CGGFGANVLTF.